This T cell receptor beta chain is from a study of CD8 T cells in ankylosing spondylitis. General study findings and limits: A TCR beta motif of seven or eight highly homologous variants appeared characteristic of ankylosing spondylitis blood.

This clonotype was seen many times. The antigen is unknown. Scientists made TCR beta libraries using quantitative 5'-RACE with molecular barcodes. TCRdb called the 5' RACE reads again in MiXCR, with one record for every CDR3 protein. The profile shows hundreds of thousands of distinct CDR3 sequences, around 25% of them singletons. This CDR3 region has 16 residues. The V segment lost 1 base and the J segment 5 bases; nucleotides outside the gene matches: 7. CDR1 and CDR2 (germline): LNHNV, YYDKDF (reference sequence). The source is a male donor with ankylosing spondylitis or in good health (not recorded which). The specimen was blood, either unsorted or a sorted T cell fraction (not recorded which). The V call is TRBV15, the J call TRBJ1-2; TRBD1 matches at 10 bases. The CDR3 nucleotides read TGTGCCACCAGCAGAGGCCGGGACAGGGGACTTTATGGCTACACCTTC. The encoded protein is CATSRGRDRGLYGYTF.